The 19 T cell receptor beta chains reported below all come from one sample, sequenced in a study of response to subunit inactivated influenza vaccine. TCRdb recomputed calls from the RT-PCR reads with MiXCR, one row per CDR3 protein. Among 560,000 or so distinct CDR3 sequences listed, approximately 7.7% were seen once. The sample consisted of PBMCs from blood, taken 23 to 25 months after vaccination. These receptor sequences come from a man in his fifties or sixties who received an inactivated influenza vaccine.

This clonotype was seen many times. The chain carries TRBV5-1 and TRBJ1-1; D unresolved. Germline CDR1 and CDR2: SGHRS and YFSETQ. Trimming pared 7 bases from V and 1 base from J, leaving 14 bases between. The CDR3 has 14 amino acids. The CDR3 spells CASSPMGENTEAFF. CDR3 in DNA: TGCGCCAGCTCCCCCATGGGTGAGAACACTGAAGCTTTCTTT.

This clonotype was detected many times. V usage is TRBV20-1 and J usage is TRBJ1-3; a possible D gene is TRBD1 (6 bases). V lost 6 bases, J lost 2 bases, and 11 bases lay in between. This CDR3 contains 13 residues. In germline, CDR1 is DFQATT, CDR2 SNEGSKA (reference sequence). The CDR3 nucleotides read TGCAGTGCATGGGACATTGCTGGAAACACCATATATTTT. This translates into CSAWDIAGNTIYF.

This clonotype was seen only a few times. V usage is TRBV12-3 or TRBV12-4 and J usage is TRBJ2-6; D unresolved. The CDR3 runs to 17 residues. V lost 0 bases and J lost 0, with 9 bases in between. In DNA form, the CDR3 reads TGTGCCAGCAGTTTAGCGGTATTTAGCTCTGGGGCCAACGTCCTGACTTTC. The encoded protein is CASSLAVFSSGANVLTF.

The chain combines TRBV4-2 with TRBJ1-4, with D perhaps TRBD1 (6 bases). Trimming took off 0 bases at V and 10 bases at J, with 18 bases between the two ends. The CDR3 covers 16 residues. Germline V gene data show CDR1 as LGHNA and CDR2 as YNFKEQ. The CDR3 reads CASSQDPGGAFGKLFF. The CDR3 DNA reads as TGTGCCAGCAGCCAAGATCCGGGGGGGGCCTTCGGAAAACTGTTTTTT.

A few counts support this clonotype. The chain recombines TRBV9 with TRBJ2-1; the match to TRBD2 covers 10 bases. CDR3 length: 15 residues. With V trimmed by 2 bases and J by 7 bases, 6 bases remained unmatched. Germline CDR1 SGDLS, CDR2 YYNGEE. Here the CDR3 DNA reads TGTGCCAGCAGCGTTTCTAGCGGGAGTAGGAATGAGCAGTTCTTC. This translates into CASSVSSGSRNEQFF.

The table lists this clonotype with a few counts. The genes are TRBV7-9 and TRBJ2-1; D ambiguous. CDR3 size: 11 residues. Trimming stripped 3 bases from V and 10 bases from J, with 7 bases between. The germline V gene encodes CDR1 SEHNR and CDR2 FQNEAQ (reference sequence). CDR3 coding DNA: TGTGCCAGCAGCTTCAGGAGAGAGCAGTTCTTC. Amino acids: CASSFRREQFF.

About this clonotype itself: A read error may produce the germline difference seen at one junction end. DNA for the CDR3: TGTGCCAGCAGTGAAGGGGCTAGATCTACAGAGACGCAGTATTTT. This translates into CASSEGARSTETQYF. The gene calls are TRBV2 and TRBJ2-3; D not certain. CDR1 and CDR2 from the germline V gene are SNHLY and FYNNEI. The CDR3 has 15 residues.

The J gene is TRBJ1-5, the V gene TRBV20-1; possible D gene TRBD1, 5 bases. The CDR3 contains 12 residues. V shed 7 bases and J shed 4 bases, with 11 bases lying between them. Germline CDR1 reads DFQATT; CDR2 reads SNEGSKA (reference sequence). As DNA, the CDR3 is TGCAGTGGGGGGACGGTAAATCAGCCCCAGCATTTT. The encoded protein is CSGGTVNQPQHF.

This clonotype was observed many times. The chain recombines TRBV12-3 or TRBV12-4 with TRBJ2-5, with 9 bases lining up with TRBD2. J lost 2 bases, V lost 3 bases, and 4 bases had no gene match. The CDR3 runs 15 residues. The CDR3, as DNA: TGTGCCAGCAGTTTCTGGCTAGCGGGGCAAGAGACCCAGTACTTC. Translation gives CASSFWLAGQETQYF.

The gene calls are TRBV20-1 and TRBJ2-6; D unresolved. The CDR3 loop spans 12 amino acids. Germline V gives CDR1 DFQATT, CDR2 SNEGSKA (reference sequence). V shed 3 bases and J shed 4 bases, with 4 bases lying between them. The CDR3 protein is CSASSGANVLTF. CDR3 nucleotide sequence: TGCAGTGCTAGTTCAGGGGCCAACGTCCTGACTTTC.

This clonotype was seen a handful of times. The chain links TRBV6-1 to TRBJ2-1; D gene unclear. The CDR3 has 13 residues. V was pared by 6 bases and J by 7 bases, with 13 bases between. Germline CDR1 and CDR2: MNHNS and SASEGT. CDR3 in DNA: TGTGCCAGCAGCCCAACCCATGGGAATGAGCAGTTCTTC. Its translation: CASSPTHGNEQFF.

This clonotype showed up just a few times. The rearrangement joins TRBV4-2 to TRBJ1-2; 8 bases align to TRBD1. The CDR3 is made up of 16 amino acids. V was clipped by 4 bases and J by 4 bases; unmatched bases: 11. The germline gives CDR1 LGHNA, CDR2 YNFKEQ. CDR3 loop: CASSRDGGTGRYGYTF. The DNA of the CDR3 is TGTGCCAGCAGCCGCGATGGGGGGACAGGCCGCTATGGCTACACCTTC.

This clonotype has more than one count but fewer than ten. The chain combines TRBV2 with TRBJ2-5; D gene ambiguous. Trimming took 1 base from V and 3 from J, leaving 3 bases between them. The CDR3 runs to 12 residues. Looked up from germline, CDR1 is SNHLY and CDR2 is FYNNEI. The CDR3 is CASSEGEETQYF. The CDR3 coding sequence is TGTGCCAGCAGTGAAGGGGAAGAGACCCAGTACTTC.

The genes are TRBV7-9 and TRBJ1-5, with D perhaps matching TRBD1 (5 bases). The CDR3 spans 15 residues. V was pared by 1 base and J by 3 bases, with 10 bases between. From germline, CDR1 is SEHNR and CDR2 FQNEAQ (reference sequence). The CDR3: CASSLGGVDNQPQHF. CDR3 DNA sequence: TGTGCCAGCAGCTTAGGAGGGGTTGACAATCAGCCCCAGCATTTT.

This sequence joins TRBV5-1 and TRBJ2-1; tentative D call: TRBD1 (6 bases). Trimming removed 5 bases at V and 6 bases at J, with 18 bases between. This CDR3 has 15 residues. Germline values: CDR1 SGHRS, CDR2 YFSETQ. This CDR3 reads CASSLIGDRSNEQFF. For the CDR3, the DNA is TGCGCCAGCAGTTTGATAGGCGACAGGAGCAATGAGCAGTTCTTC. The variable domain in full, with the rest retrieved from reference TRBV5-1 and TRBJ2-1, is KAGVTQTPRYLIKTRGQQVTLSCSPISGHRSVSWYQQTPGQGLQFLFEYFSETQRNKGNFPGRFSGRQFSNSRSEMNVSTLELGDSALYLCASSLIGDRSNEQFFGPGTRLTVL.

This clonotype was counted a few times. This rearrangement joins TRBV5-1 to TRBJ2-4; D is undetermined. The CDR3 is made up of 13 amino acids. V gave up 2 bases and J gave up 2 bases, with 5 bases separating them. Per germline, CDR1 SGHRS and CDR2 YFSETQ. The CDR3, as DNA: TGCGCCAGCAGCTTAGGACCCAAAAACATTCAGTACTTC. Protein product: CASSLGPKNIQYF.

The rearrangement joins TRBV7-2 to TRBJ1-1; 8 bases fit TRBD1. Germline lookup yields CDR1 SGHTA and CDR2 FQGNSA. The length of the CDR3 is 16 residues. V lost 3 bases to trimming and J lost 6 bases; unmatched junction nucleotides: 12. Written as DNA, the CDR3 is TGTGCCAGCAGCTTCGTTGGGACAGGCAGTTACGCTGAAGCTTTCTTT. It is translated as CASSFVGTGSYAEAFF. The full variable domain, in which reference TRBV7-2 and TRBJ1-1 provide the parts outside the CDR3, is GAGVSQSPSNKVTEKGKDVELRCDPISGHTALYWYRQSLGQGLEFLIYFQGNSAPDKSGLPSDRFSAERTGGSVSTLTIQRTQQEDSAVYLCASSFVGTGSYAEAFFGQGTRLTVV.

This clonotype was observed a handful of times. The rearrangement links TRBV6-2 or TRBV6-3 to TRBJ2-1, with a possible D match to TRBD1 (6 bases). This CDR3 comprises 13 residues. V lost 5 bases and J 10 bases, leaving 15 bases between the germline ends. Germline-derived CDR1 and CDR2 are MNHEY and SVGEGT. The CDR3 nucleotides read TGTGCCAGCAGTACACAGGGAAGTGGAGAGCAGTTCTTC. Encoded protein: CASSTQGSGEQFF.

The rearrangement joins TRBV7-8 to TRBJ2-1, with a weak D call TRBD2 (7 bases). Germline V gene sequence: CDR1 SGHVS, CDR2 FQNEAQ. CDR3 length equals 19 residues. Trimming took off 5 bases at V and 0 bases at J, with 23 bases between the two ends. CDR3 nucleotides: TGTGCCAGCAGCCTATACCGGGGCGGGGGCTCCAGCTCCTACAATGAGCAGTTCTTC. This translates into CASSLYRGGGSSSYNEQFF.